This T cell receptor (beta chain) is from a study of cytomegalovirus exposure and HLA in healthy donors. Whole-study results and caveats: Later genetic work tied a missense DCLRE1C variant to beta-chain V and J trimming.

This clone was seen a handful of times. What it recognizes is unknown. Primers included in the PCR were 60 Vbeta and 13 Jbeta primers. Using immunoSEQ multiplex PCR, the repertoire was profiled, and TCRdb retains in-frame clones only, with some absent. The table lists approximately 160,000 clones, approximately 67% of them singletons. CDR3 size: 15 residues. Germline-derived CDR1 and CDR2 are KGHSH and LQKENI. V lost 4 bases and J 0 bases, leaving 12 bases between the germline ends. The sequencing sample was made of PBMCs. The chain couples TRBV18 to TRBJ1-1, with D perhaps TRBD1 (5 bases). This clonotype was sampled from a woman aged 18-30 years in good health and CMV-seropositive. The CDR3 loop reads CASSQTETLNTEAFF. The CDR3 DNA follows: TGTGCCAGCTCACAGACAGAAACCTTGAACACTGAAGCTTTCTTT.